The following is a TCR beta chain sequence with its context. No antigen is known for it. It may be a read error: a sequence one base away is much more abundant. The V end was cut by 0 bases, the J end by 10 bases, with 14 bases between. Germline assignment: CDR1 DFQATT and CDR2 SNEGSKA (reference sequence). This CDR3 comprises 13 residues. These data belong to a study of blood T cells in healthy people across ages. Overall study findings and caveats: Donor CMV status, an unknown factor, possibly confounded changes in expanded clonotypes.

The authors ran a second PCR of about 6 to 12 cycles using a sample-barcoded 5' primer and a J-beta primer mix. TCRdb processed the 5' RACE reads anew with MiXCR; each CDR3 protein has one entry. The data contain around 850,000 distinct CDR3 sequences, 36% of them seen just once; the ten biggest clones take up under 15%. Material: blood. The TCR comes from a man between 18 and 29 years old in good health. The chain carries TRBV20-1 and TRBJ2-3; D is undetermined. The CDR3 here is CSARDLAADAQYF. CDR3 DNA sequence: TGCAGTGCTAGAGACCTGGCCGCGGATGCGCAGTATTTT.